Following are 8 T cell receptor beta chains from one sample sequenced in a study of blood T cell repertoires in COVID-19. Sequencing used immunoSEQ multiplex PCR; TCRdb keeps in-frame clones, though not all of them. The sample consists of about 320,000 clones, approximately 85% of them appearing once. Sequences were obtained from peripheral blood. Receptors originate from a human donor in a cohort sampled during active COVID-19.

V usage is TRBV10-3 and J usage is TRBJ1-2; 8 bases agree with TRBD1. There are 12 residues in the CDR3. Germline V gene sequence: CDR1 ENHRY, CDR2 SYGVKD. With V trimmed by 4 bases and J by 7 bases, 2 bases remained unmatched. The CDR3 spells CAISAGGSGYTF. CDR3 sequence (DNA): TGTGCCATCAGTGCAGGGGGCAGTGGCTACACCTTC.

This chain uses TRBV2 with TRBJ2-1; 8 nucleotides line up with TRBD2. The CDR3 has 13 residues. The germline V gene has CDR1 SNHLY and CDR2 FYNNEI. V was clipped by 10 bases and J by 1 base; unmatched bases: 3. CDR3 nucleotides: TGTGCCAAAGCGGGGGATTCCTACAATGAGCAGTTCTTC. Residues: CAKAGDSYNEQFF.

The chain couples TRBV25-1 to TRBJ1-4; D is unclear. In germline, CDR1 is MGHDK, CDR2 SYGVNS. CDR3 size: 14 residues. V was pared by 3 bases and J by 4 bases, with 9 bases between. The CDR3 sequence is CASSEGRDNEKLFF. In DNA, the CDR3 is TGTGCCAGCAGTGAGGGGAGGGATAATGAAAAACTGTTTTTT.

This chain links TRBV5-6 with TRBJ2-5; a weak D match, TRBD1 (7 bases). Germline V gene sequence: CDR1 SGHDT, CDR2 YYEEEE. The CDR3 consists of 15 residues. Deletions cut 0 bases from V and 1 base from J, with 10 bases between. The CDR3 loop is CASSLGRGLQETQYF. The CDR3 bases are TGTGCCAGCAGCTTGGGGAGGGGGCTCCAAGAGACCCAGTACTTC.

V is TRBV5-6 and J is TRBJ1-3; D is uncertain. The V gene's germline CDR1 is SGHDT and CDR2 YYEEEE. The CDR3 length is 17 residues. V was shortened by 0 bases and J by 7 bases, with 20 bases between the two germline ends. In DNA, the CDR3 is TGTGCCAGCAGCTTGGAGGTTGAGGGAGGGTTAGGCAACACCATATATTTT. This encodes CASSLEVEGGLGNTIYF.

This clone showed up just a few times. CDR3 region: CASSRELYSNQPQHF. DNA of the CDR3: TGTGCCAGCTCCAGGGAACTGTATAGCAATCAGCCCCAGCATTTT. The chain uses TRBV18 and TRBJ1-5; a weak D match, TRBD1 (5 bases). Germline CDR1 KGHSH, CDR2 LQKENI. V shed 6 bases and J shed 0 bases, with 12 bases lying between them. The CDR3 loop spans 15 amino acids.

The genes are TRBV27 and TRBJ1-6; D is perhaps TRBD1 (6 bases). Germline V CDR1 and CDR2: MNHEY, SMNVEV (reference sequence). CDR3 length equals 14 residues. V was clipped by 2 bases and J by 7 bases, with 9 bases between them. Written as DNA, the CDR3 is TGTGCCAGCAGTTTAAGGGGGGGCAATTCACCCCTCCACTTT. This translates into CASSLRGGNSPLHF.

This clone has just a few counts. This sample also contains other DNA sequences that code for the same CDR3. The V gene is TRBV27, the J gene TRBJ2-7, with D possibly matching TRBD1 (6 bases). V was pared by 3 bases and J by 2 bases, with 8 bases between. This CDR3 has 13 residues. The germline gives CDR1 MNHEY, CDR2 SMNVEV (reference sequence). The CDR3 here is CASSLTGAYEQYF. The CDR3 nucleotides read TGTGCCAGCAGTTTGACAGGTGCCTACGAGCAGTACTTC.